A selection of T cell receptor beta chains follows, all from one sample in a study of prognosis after radiotherapy for stage I lung cancer. One entry per CDR3 protein, called by TCRdb with MiXCR from the multiplex PCR reads. The sample comprises 51,000 or so distinct CDR3 sequences, about 37% of which are singletons, and approximately 9% rests with the top ten. Sequenced here: PBMCs, sampled before or after stereotactic body radiation therapy (not recorded which). These receptors all come from a donor over 45 with non-small cell lung cancer. CDR3s include the opening cysteine and the closing phenylalanine or tryptophan. Each record gives: V gene, clone size, J gene, D gene, CDR3 protein, CDR3 DNA. The D gene is left open where the match is weak. The size entry is marked missing in some rows and otherwise reads once, few, many or a size class.

>TRBV5-4|.|TRBJ2-1|TRBD2
CASSVSSGTYNEQFF
TGTGCCAGCAGCGTGAGTAGCGGGACCTACAATGAGCAGTTCTTC
>TRBV11-3|.|TRBJ2-7|TRBD2
CASSLGASGTLSYEQYF
TGTGCCAGCAGCTTAGGGGCTAGCGGGACCTTATCCTACGAGCAGTACTTC
>TRBV6-4|many|TRBJ2-2|.
CASRGDKANTGELFF
TGTGCCAGCAGGGGGGACAAGGCGAACACCGGGGAGCTGTTTTTT
>TRBV10-3|many|TRBJ2-1|TRBD2
CATHPAGRSYNEQFF
TGTGCCACCCACCCAGCGGGAAGGTCCTACAATGAGCAGTTCTTC
>TRBV7-8|many|TRBJ2-5|TRBD1
CASSLAYRGTETQYF
TGTGCCAGCAGCTTAGCGTACAGGGGAACAGAGACCCAGTACTTC
>TRBV6-1|many|TRBJ1-1|TRBD1
CASMGQQNTEAFF
TGTGCCAGCATGGGACAGCAGAACACTGAAGCTTTCTTT
>TRBV28|many|TRBJ1-4|.
CASSSGGNEKLFF
TGTGCCAGCAGTTCCGGCGGTAATGAAAAACTGTTTTTT
>TRBV15|.|TRBJ2-7|.
CATSRGGPVSYEQYF
TGTGCCACCAGCAGAGGCGGTCCCGTCTCCTACGAGCAGTACTTC
>TRBV6-1|.|TRBJ1-2|.
CASSVYRTWGYGYTF
TGTGCCAGCAGCGTCTACAGGACGTGGGGGTATGGCTACACCTTC
>TRBV12-3/TRBV12-4|.|TRBJ1-4|.
CASGDLNEKLFF
TGTGCCAGCGGGGACCTAAATGAAAAACTGTTTTTT
>TRBV30|.|TRBJ1-2|.
CAWMFGLGEYYGYTF
TGTGCCTGGATGTTCGGACTGGGGGAGTACTATGGCTACACCTTC
>TRBV12-3/TRBV12-4|many|TRBJ2-7|.
CASTPGALREQYF
TGTGCCAGCACCCCCGGGGCCCTTCGCGAGCAGTACTTC
>TRBV12-3/TRBV12-4|many|TRBJ1-1|.
CASSPGQSNTEAFF
TGTGCCAGCAGTCCCGGACAGTCAAACACTGAAGCTTTCTTT
>TRBV5-1|.|TRBJ2-7|TRBD2
CASSLLAGEKQYF
TGCGCCAGCAGCTTGTTAGCGGGAGAAAAGCAGTACTTC
>TRBV6-2/TRBV6-3|many|TRBJ1-5|.
CASSPTVSNQPQHF
TGTGCCAGCAGCCCGACAGTAAGCAATCAGCCCCAGCATTTT
>TRBV30|many|TRBJ2-5|TRBD2
CAWSLEGGRRETQYF
TGTGCCTGGAGTCTTGAGGGAGGGCGACGGGAGACCCAGTACTTC
>TRBV5-1|few|TRBJ1-4|.
CASSSTGVNEKLFF
TGCGCCAGCAGCTCCACAGGTGTTAATGAAAAACTGTTTTTT
>TRBV4-3|many|TRBJ1-3|.
CASSQNWAGNTIYF
TGCGCCAGCAGCCAAAATTGGGCTGGAAACACCATATATTTT
>TRBV2|.|TRBJ2-1|.
CASSESALNEQFF
TGTGCCAGCAGTGAATCGGCCCTCAATGAGCAGTTCTTC
>TRBV12-3/TRBV12-4|many|TRBJ2-7|.
CASSPAYEQYF
TGTGCCAGCAGTCCGGCCTACGAGCAGTACTTC
>TRBV20-1|many|TRBJ1-1|.
CSASRMNTEAFF
TGCAGTGCTAGCCGGATGAACACTGAAGCTTTCTTT
>TRBV5-1|.|TRBJ2-2|.
CASTRQTPNTVDLFF
TGCGCCAGCACCCGACAGACGCCCAACACCGTGGATCTGTTTTTT
>TRBV28|many|TRBJ2-5|.
CASTDRPRTQYF
TGTGCCAGCACCGATCGGCCTCGGACCCAGTACTTC
>TRBV3-1|.|TRBJ1-5|.
CASSLFGTNQPQHF
TGTGCCAGCAGCCTATTCGGGACCAATCAGCCCCAGCATTTT
>TRBV4-2|many|TRBJ2-7|TRBD1
CASSQGTGQSYEQYF
TGTGCCAGCAGCCAAGGGACAGGGCAATCCTACGAGCAGTACTTC
>TRBV7-2|many|TRBJ2-3|.
CASSPQRVTDTQYF
TGTGCCAGCAGCCCCCAGCGGGTTACAGATACGCAGTATTTT
>TRBV7-3|.|TRBJ2-5|.
CASSNLAGWRETQYF
TGTGCCAGCAGCAACTTAGCTGGATGGCGCGAGACCCAGTACTTC
>TRBV5-6|.|TRBJ2-5|.
CASSLMAFQETQYF
TGTGCCAGCAGCTTGATGGCGTTTCAAGAGACCCAGTACTTC
>TRBV19|many|TRBJ1-2|.
CATLPDHVQAPYYGYTF
TGTGCCACCCTACCGGACCACGTCCAGGCGCCTTACTATGGCTACACCTTC
>TRBV12-3/TRBV12-4|many|TRBJ2-7|.
CASSLSGGSREQYF
TGTGCCAGCAGTTTATCAGGGGGGTCGCGCGAGCAGTACTTC
>TRBV12-3/TRBV12-4|.|TRBJ1-5|TRBD1
CASSRSRTGGGKPQHF
TGTGCCAGCAGCAGATCAAGGACAGGAGGGGGAAAGCCCCAGCATTTT
>TRBV20-1|.|TRBJ2-3|.
CSAGLGSSSTDTQYF
TGCAGTGCTGGTCTGGGATCCTCTAGCACAGATACGCAGTATTTT
>TRBV20-1|many|TRBJ1-1|TRBD1
CSGRQGETEAFF
TGCAGTGGCAGACAGGGCGAGACTGAAGCTTTCTTT
>TRBV7-9|many|TRBJ2-2|TRBD1
CASSSTGLVNGELFF
TGTGCCAGCAGCTCGACAGGGTTGGTGAACGGGGAGCTGTTTTTT
>TRBV20-1|many|TRBJ2-1|.
CSARTSGSSYNEQFF
TGCAGTGCTCGGACCTCCGGAAGCTCCTACAATGAGCAGTTCTTC
>TRBV7-3|many|TRBJ1-2|.
CASSPNGGGGSGYTF
TGTGCCAGCAGCCCAAACGGGGGGGGCGGTAGTGGCTACACCTTC
>TRBV7-3|.|TRBJ2-3|TRBD1
CASSARGGTGNWGTDTQYF
TGTGCCAGCAGCGCGCGGGGCGGGACAGGCAATTGGGGCACAGATACGCAGTATTTT
>TRBV13|many|TRBJ2-2|.
CASSRQEFGTGELFF
TGTGCCAGCAGCAGACAGGAATTTGGCACCGGGGAGCTGTTTTTT
>TRBV2|many|TRBJ2-1|TRBD2
CASNPGGAGTSGRDSYNEQFF
TGTGCCAGCAATCCCGGTGGGGCCGGGACTAGCGGACGGGATTCCTACAATGAGCAGTTCTTC
>TRBV7-2|many|TRBJ2-5|.
CASSFGEETQYF
TGTGCCAGCAGCTTCGGCGAGGAGACCCAGTACTTC
>TRBV6-1|many|TRBJ1-6|.
CASSTVDNSPLHF
TGTGCCAGCAGTACAGTTGATAATTCACCCCTCCACTTT
>TRBV7-3|.|TRBJ2-1|.
CASSFGGYNEQFF
TGTGCCAGCAGCTTTGGGGGATACAATGAGCAGTTCTTC
>TRBV5-4|many|TRBJ1-4|.
CASSDRKGGASELFF
TGTGCCAGCAGCGATAGAAAAGGGGGTGCGTCGGAACTGTTTTTT
>TRBV11-2|many|TRBJ2-7|.
CASSFEGGYSYEQYF
TGTGCCAGCAGCTTCGAAGGGGGATACTCCTACGAGCAGTACTTC
>TRBV5-1|.|TRBJ1-6|.
CASSLGPNNSPLHF
TGCGCCAGCAGCTTGGGCCCAAATAATTCACCCCTCCACTTT
>TRBV28|many|TRBJ2-1|.
CASRRTMENEQFF
TGTGCCAGCAGACGGACAATGGAAAATGAGCAGTTCTTC
>TRBV12-3/TRBV12-4|.|TRBJ1-4|.
CASSFGEKLFF
TGTGCCAGCAGTTTCGGTGAAAAACTGTTTTTT
>TRBV12-3/TRBV12-4|.|TRBJ2-3|TRBD2
CASSLLAGVVTYTQYF
TGTGCCAGCAGTCTCCTAGCGGGAGTGGTGACTTATACGCAGTATTTT
>TRBV20-1|many|TRBJ1-5|.
CSATGGRGDQPQHF
TGCAGTGCTACCGGGGGGAGGGGCGATCAGCCCCAGCATTTT